Below are 10 T cell receptor beta chains sequenced from a single sample in a study of T cells in women clearing cervical HPV infection. Only in-frame clones appear in the TCRdb table, and some are missing; sequencing was by immunoSEQ multiplex PCR. This repertoire includes approximately 15,000 clones. Sequences were obtained from blood buffy coat. These receptors were obtained from a woman between 18 and 70 years old with a cervical HPV16 infection that either progressed to CIN3+ or cleared (not recorded which).

Turning to this clone: The read terminates 3 residues before the CDR3 end, so the remaining end is supplied by the germline J gene. The chain joins TRBV19 to TRBJ1-2; the D gene is possibly TRBD1 (6 bases). Germline V gene data show CDR1 as LNHDA and CDR2 as SQIVND (reference sequence). V dropped 8 bases and J dropped 0 bases, with 16 bases sitting between them. The CDR3 runs to 15 residues. The sequenced CDR3 bases are TGTGCCAGTCAAGAGGGGCCAGGGGCTAACTATGGC. Protein: CASQEGPGANYG. The whole CDR3 protein reads CASQEGPGANYGYTF.

Worth noting for this clone: The CDR3 end falls 3 residues outside the read, so it is completed with the germline J gene. The identical CDR3 is also encoded by other nucleotide sequences in the sample. The V gene is TRBV6-2 or TRBV6-3, the J gene TRBJ1-3, with a tentative D call TRBD1 (6 bases). Germline V CDR1 and CDR2: MNHEY, SVGEGT. The length of the CDR3 is 15 residues. Trimming stripped 9 bases from V and 4 bases from J, with 19 bases between. CDR3 sequence: CASRFVAGVGNTIYF. The sequenced part of the CDR3 DNA is TGTGCCAGTCGATTTGTGGCAGGGGTCGGAAACACC.

As concerns this clone: The CDR3 end falls 3 residues outside the read, so it is completed with the germline J gene. J is TRBJ1-5 and V is TRBV18; TRBD1 matches at 8 bases. V gave up 3 bases and J gave up 0 bases; unmatched junction bases: 16. The length of the CDR3 is 20 residues. In germline, CDR1 is KGHSH, CDR2 LQKENI. CDR3 sequence reads: CASSPRWTGPLTYSNQPQHF. Incomplete CDR3 DNA: TGTGCCAGCTCACCCCGATGGACAGGGCCGCTTACTTATAGCAATCAGCCC.

This clone is classed as medium-sized by frequency. The read ends 3 residues early relative to the CDR3; the germline J gene fills the gap. V gene TRBV28 combines with J gene TRBJ1-4, with TRBD1 identical over 7 bases. The CDR3 consists of 13 residues. CDR1 MDHEN and CDR2 SYDVKM come from the germline V gene. The V and J ends lost 6 bases and 10 bases, in that order; junction bases with no gene match: 8. This CDR3 reads CASSLGGLGKLFF. The CDR3 DNA, read in part, is TGTGCCAGCAGCTTAGGGGGCTTGGGAAAA.

Notes on this clone: Read sequence stops 3 residues before the CDR3 end, and the germline J gene provides the missing end. The V call is TRBV19, the J call TRBJ1-1; 7 bases map to TRBD1. The CDR3 runs to 13 residues. Trimming cost V 4 bases and J 3 bases; bases outside gene matches: 2. Germline values: CDR1 LNHDA, CDR2 SQIVND (reference sequence). The DNA read from the CDR3 is TGTGCCAGTAGTAGACAGGGAGACACTGAA. It yields the protein CASSRQGDTE. The complete CDR3 reads CASSRQGDTEAFF.

Remarks on this clone: The read halts 3 residues ahead of the CDR3 end, with the missing end drawn from the germline J gene. The chain carries TRBV7-9 and TRBJ2-7; 7 bases map to TRBD1. The V gene's germline CDR1 is SEHNR and CDR2 FQNEAQ (reference sequence). The junction had 3 bases not matched to a gene; V was cut back by 3 bases and J by 1 base. CDR3 size: 14 residues. The CDR3 protein is CASSFSGQSYEQYF. CDR3 DNA, as far as it was read: TGTGCCAGCAGCTTCTCGGGACAGTCCTACGAG.

Remarks on this clone: The CDR3 goes on 3 residues after the read ends, and that part is filled in from the germline J gene. The chain joins TRBV7-6 to TRBJ2-2; tentative D call: TRBD2 (6 bases). Germline lookup yields CDR1 SGHVS and CDR2 FNYEAQ. The CDR3 runs 15 residues. CDR3 DNA, as far as it was read: TGTGCCAGCAGCTTAGTGGCAGCCCCGGGGGAAAAG. The encoded protein is CASSLVAAPGEK. The CDR3 reads in full as CASSLVAAPGEKLFF.

As for this clone: The read ends 3 residues before the CDR3 terminus; that terminus is restored from the germline J gene. The chain uses TRBV7-2 and TRBJ1-2, with 7 bases aligning to TRBD1. The germline V gene encodes CDR1 SGHTA and CDR2 FQGNSA. This CDR3 spans 17 amino acids. The sequenced CDR3 bases are TGTGCCAGCAGCTTAGCGATCTCCCGTACAGGGGTCCACGAC. The encoded protein is CASSLAISRTGVHD. The CDR3 in full is CASSLAISRTGVHDYTF. Based on the CDR3 plus reference TRBV7-2 and TRBJ1-2, the full variable domain is GAGVSQSPSNKVTEKGKDVELRCDPISGHTALYWYRQSLGQGLEFLIYFQGNSAPDKSGLPSDRFSAERTGGSVSTLTIQRTQQEDSAVYLCASSLAISRTGVHDYTFGSGTRLTVV.

For this clone: Read coverage stops 3 residues before the CDR3 terminus; the germline J gene supplies the remainder. This sequence joins TRBV20-1 and TRBJ2-1; 13 positions match TRBD2. The CDR3 runs 15 residues. Germline V CDR1 and CDR2: DFQATT, SNEGSKA (reference sequence). The V segment lost 5 bases and the J segment 8 bases; nucleotides outside the gene matches: 9. The CDR3 bases that were read are TGCAGTGCTGGCCGGACTAGCGGGAGTCGCGATGAG. Amino acids: CSAGRTSGSRDE. The entire CDR3 is CSAGRTSGSRDEQFF.

About this clone: With the read ending 3 residues before the CDR3 end, the germline J gene is used to fill in that end. The chain combines TRBV2 with TRBJ2-3; TRBD2 matches at 7 bases. The CDR3 length is 15 residues. CDR1 and CDR2 (germline): SNHLY, FYNNEI. The CDR3 sequence: CASSDQGTKQETQYF. The CDR3 DNA, read in part, is TGTGCCAGCAGTGACCAAGGGACTAAACAAGAGACG.